The TCR beta chain under discussion was sequenced for a study of CD8 T cells in ankylosing spondylitis. General observations from the study: Disease-linked clones, CD8+, were relatively rare in peripheral blood. Seemingly distinctive of ankylosing spondylitis blood was a TCR beta motif formed by eight highly homologous variants. Reported data indicate significant enrichment of disease-linked clones within matched ankylosing spondylitis synovial fluid.

This CDR3 has 12 residues. Trimming stripped 3 bases from V and 8 bases from J, with 10 bases between. Libraries for TCR beta were made by quantitative 5'-RACE with molecular barcodes. TCRdb reprocessed the 5' RACE reads via MiXCR and lists one record per CDR3 protein. The profile covers roughly 130,000 distinct CDR3 sequences, with approximately 8.4% appearing a single time and 7.3% taken by the ten largest. The table lists this clonotype with many counts. Its matching antigen is unknown. The genes are TRBV12-3 or TRBV12-4 and TRBJ1-2; D not certain. This sequence was found in a male donor with ankylosing spondylitis. The sequenced sample was synovial fluid, either unsorted or a sorted T cell fraction (not recorded which). CDR3 DNA sequence: TGTGCCAGCAGTTTTCGATTGAGGGGCTACACCTTC. Translation: CASSFRLRGYTF.